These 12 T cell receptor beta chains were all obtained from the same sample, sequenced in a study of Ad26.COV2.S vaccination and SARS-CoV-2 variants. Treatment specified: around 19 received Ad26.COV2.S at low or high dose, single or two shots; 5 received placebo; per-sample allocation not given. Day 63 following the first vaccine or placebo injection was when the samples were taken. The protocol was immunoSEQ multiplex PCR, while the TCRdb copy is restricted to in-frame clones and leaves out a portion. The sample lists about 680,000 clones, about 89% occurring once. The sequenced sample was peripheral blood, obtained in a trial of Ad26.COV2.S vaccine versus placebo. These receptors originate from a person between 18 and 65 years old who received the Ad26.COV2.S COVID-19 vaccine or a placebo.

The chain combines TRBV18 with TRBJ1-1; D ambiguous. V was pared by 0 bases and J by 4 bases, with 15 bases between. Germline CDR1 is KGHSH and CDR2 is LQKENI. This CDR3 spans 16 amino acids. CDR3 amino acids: CASSPPATRSGTEAFF. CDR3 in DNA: TGTGCCAGCTCACCACCGGCTACGCGGTCGGGCACTGAAGCTTTCTTT.

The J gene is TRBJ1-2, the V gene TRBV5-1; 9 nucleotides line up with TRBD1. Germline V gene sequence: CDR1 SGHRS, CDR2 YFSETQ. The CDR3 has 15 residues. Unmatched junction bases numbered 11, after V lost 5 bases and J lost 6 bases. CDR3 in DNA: TGCGCCAGCAGGCCGGGGGACAGGGATTCGGATGGCTACACCTTC. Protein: CASRPGDRDSDGYTF.

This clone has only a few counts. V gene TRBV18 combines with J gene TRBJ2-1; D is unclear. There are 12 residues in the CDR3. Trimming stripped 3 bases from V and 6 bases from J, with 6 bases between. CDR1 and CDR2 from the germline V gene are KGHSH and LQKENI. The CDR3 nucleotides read TGTGCCAGCTCACCGGCGCGCAATGAGCAGTTCTTC. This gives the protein CASSPARNEQFF. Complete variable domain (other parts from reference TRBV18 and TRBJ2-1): NAGVMQNPRHLVRRRGQEARLRCSPMKGHSHVYWYRQLPEEGLKFMVYLQKENIIDESGMPKERFSAEFPKEGPSILRIQQVVRGDSAAYFCASSPARNEQFFGPGTRLTVL.

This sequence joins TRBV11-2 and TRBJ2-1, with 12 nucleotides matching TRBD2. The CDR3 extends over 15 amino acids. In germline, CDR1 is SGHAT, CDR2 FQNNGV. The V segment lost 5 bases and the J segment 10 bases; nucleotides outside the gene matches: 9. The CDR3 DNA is TGTGCCAGCAGCCCTCTTGGACTAGCGGGAAGCGAGCAGTTCTTC. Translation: CASSPLGLAGSEQFF.

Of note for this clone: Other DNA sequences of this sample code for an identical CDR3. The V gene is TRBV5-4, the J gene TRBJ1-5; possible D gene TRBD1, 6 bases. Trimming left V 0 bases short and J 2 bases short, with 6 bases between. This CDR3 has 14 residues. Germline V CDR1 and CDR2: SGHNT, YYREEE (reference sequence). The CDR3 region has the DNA TGTGCCAGCAGCTTGGCAGGGGGCAATCAGCCCCAGCATTTT. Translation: CASSLAGGNQPQHF.

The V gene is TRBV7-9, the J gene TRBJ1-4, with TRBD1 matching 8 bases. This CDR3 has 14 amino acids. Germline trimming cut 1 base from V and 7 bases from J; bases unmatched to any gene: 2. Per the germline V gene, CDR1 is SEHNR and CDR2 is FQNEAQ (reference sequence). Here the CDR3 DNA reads TGTGCCAGCAGCTTAGTTACAGGGGGTGAAAAACTGTTTTTT. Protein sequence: CASSLVTGGEKLFF.

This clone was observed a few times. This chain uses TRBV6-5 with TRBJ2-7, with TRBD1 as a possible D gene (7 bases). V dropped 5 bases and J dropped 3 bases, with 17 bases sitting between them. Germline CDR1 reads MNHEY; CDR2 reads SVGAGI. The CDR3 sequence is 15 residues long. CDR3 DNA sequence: TGTGCCAGCAGTAGCCGCAGGGGGGCGGACTACGAGCAGTACTTC. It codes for CASSSRRGADYEQYF.

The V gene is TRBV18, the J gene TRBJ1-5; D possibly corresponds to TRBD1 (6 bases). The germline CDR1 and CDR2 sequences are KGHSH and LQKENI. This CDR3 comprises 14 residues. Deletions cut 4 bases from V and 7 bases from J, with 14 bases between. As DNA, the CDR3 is TGTGCCAGCTCACGCGGGGGCGCGGACCAGCCCCAGCATTTT. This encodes CASSRGGADQPQHF.

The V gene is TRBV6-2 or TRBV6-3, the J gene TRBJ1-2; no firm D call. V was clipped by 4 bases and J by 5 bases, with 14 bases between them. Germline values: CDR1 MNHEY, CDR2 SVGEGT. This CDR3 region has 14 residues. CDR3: CASSSLALGYGYTF. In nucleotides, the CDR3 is TGTGCCAGCAGTTCCCTGGCCCTCGGATATGGCTACACCTTC.

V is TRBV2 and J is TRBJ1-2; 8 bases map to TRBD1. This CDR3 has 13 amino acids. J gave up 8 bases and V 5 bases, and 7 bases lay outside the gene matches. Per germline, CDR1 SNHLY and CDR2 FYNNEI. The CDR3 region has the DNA TGTGCCAGCAGTATGGGACAGGAGGTAGGCTACACCTTC. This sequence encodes CASSMGQEVGYTF.

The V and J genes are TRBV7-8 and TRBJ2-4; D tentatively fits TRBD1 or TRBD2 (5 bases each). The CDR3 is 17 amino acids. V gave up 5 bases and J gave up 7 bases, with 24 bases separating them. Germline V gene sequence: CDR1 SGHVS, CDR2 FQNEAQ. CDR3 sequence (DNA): TGTGCCAGCAGCCCTAAACAAGGGGCCATCCGAGGGAACATTCAGTACTTC. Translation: CASSPKQGAIRGNIQYF.

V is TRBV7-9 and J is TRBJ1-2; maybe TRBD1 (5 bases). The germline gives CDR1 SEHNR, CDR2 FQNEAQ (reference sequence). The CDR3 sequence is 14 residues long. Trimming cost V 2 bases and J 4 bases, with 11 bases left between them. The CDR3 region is CASSLWGERYGYTF. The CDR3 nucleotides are TGTGCCAGCAGCTTATGGGGGGAACGCTATGGCTACACCTTC.